This TCR beta chain was profiled in a study of monozygotic twins with inflammatory bowel disease. The team made cDNA by running eight separate reactions for each sample. TCRdb reprocessed the 5' RACE reads; each CDR3 protein has one entry and no DNA is given. Its table records hundreds of thousands of distinct CDR3 sequences. The CDR3 covers 13 residues. As concerns this clonotype: Its specificity is not known.

The study, taken as a whole, reports: The co-twins with IBD showed lower TCRbeta diversity (inverse Simpson) than their healthy siblings. T cell subtypes that differed could not be told apart.

This chain connects TRBV21-1 to TRBJ2-1; TCRdb proposes TRBD1, but this gene call is untestable without DNA. TRBV21-1 is a pseudogene locus. The sequenced material came from blood. The sequence was collected from a human donor with ulcerative colitis or Crohn's disease, or a healthy co-twin of an affected twin (not recorded which). Here the CDR3 reads CASRGRGRNEQFF.